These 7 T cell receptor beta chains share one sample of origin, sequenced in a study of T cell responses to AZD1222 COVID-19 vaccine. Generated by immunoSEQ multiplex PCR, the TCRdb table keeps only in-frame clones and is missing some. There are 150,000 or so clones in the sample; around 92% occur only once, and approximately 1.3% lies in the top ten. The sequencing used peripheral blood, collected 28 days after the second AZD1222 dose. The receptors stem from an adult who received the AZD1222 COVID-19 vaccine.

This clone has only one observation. The CDR3 DNA reads as TGTGCCTGGAGTGCAGATAGCAATCAGCCCCAGCATTTT. Translation gives CAWSADSNQPQHF. The V gene is TRBV30, the J gene TRBJ1-5; D gene ambiguous. The V gene's germline CDR1 is GTSNPN and CDR2 SVGIG (reference sequence). V lost 1 base, J lost 0 bases, and 4 bases lay in between. This CDR3 has 13 amino acids.

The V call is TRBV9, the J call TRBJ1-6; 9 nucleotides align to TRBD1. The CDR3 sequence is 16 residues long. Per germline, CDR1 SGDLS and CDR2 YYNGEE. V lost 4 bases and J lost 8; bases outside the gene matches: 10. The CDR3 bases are TGTGCCAGCAGCTTAACCCAAACAGGGGGCGATTCACCCCTCCACTTT. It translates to CASSLTQTGGDSPLHF.

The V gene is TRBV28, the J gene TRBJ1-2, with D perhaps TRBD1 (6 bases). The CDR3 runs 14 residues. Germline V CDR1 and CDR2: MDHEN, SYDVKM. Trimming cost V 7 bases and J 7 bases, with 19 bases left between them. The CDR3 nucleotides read TGTGCCAGCAAGCCACAGGGCGTAAGGCGTGGCTACACCTTC. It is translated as CASKPQGVRRGYTF.

CDR3 coding DNA: TGTGCCAGCAGTGAGCGGCCAAACTATGGCTACACCTTC. Translation: CASSERPNYGYTF. The chain joins TRBV6-4 to TRBJ1-2; no reliable D call. The CDR3 loop spans 13 amino acids. Germline V gene lookup returns CDR1 MRHNA and CDR2 SNTAGT. Trimming removed 3 bases at V and 2 bases at J, with 7 bases between.

CDR3 residues: CASSLEIASGELFF. The CDR3 bases are TGTGCCAGCAGCTTAGAGATCGCCTCCGGGGAGCTGTTTTTT. This sequence joins TRBV11-2 and TRBJ2-2; D unresolved. The CDR3 is 14 amino acids. The ends were cut back, 0 bases at V and 6 bases at J, with 8 bases in the middle. Germline V CDR1 and CDR2: SGHAT, FQNNGV.

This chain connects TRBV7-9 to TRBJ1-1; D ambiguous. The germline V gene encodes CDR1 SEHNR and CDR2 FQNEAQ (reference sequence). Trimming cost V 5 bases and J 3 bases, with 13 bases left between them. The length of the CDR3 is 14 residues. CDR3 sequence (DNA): TGTGCCAGCAGCCCTCGGGGTCAGGACACTGAAGCTTTCTTT. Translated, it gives CASSPRGQDTEAFF.

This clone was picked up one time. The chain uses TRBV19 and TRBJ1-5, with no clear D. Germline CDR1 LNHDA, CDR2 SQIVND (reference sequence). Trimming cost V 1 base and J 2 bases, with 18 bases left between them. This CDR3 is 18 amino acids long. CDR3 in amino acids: CASSIGPGLSIGNQPQHF. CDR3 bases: TGTGCCAGTAGTATAGGCCCCGGACTGTCTATAGGCAATCAGCCCCAGCATTTT.